The 26 T cell receptor beta chains below were found in one sample sequenced in a study of cytomegalovirus exposure and HLA in healthy donors. The PCR made use of 60 Vbeta and 13 Jbeta primers. Assay used: immunoSEQ multiplex PCR; TCRdb lists only in-frame clones, some missing. The sample carries 49,000 or so clones, around 82% recorded once. Sequenced: PBMCs. Receptor source: a boy between 10 and 17 years old in good health and CMV-seropositive.

The chain links TRBV19 to TRBJ1-2; D perhaps matches TRBD1 (6 bases). The CDR3 spans 14 residues. The germline V and J ends were trimmed by 4 bases and 4 bases, with 13 bases remaining between them. The germline V gene has CDR1 LNHDA and CDR2 SQIVND (reference sequence). This chain's CDR3 is CASSKQGFTYGYTF. The DNA for the CDR3 is TGTGCCAGTAGTAAACAGGGTTTCACCTATGGCTACACCTTC.

This sequence joins TRBV5-5 and TRBJ1-2, with unresolved D. The CDR3 covers 15 residues. V gave up 0 bases and J gave up 3 bases, with 12 bases separating them. CDR1 and CDR2 from the germline V gene are SGHKS and YYEKEE (reference sequence). The CDR3 protein is CASSLDGARDYGYTF. Here the CDR3 DNA reads TGTGCCAGCAGCTTGGACGGCGCGAGGGACTATGGCTACACCTTC.

The chain couples TRBV9 to TRBJ2-5; 10 bases line up with TRBD2. The length of the CDR3 is 18 residues. CDR1 is SGDLS and CDR2 is YYNGEE in the germline V gene. The V gene end was trimmed by 4 bases and the J gene end by 5 bases; junction bases not matched to a gene: 17. As DNA, the CDR3 is TGTGCCAGCAGCCCAGACTTAGCGGGGGGCCTTCAGAGGGAGACCCAGTACTTC. Amino acid sequence: CASSPDLAGGLQRETQYF.

The rearrangement links TRBV2 to TRBJ1-1; D gene ambiguous. The V gene's germline CDR1 is SNHLY and CDR2 FYNNEI. The CDR3 length is 13 residues. Trimming took 4 bases from V and 1 from J, leaving 7 bases between them. CDR3 sequence: CASSATPNTEAFF. The CDR3 DNA reads as TGTGCCAGCAGTGCAACTCCGAACACTGAAGCTTTCTTT.

The chain joins TRBV5-1 to TRBJ2-5, with 9 bases lining up with TRBD1. The V segment lost 0 bases and the J segment 5 bases; nucleotides outside the gene matches: 5. The CDR3 is 15 residues long. Per the germline V gene, CDR1 is SGHRS and CDR2 is YFSETQ. The CDR3 DNA is TGCGCCAGCAGCTTGGGTACAGGGGGCAGGGAGACCCAGTACTTC. Protein product: CASSLGTGGRETQYF.

The gene calls are TRBV6-6 and TRBJ1-2; 10 positions agree with TRBD1. Trimming cost V 4 bases and J 0 bases; bases outside gene matches: 5. Germline V gene data show CDR1 as MNHNY and CDR2 as SVGAGI (reference sequence). The CDR3 is made up of 16 amino acids. The CDR3 sequence is CASSLDRGGSNYGYTF. CDR3 DNA sequence: TGTGCCAGCAGTTTGGACAGGGGGGGGTCTAACTATGGCTACACCTTC.

This chain links TRBV4-1 with TRBJ2-2; D perhaps matches TRBD2 (6 bases). The germline gives CDR1 MGHRA, CDR2 YSYEKL. The length of the CDR3 is 15 residues. Trimming took 1 base from V and 0 from J, leaving 6 bases between them. CDR3 sequence (DNA): TGCGCCAGCAGCCAAGGGGGGGCGAACACCGGGGAGCTGTTTTTT. As protein: CASSQGGANTGELFF.

The chain has TRBV11-2 and TRBJ1-1; D gene ambiguous. Trimming cost V 3 bases and J 1 base, with 6 bases left between them. This CDR3 spans 13 amino acids. CDR1 is SGHAT and CDR2 is FQNNGV in the germline V gene. CDR3 protein: CASSFRSNTEAFF. The CDR3 DNA sequence: TGTGCCAGCAGCTTCCGGTCGAACACTGAAGCTTTCTTT.

For the CDR3, the DNA is TGCGCCAGCAGCTCACAACGGACTGCTGGGGCCAACGTCCTGACTTTC. It specifies CASSSQRTAGANVLTF. This rearrangement joins TRBV5-1 to TRBJ2-6, with D possibly matching TRBD2 (5 bases). Trimming shortened V by 3 bases and J by 2 bases, and 12 bases separated the two germline ends. CDR1 SGHRS and CDR2 YFSETQ come from the germline V gene. This CDR3 is 16 amino acids long.

CDR3 nucleotides: TGCAGCGTTGTGGGGCCGACCTACGAGCAGTACTTC. Its translation is CSVVGPTYEQYF. The chain recombines TRBV29-1 with TRBJ2-7, with TRBD1 as a possible D gene (5 bases). Germline assignment: CDR1 SQVTM and CDR2 ANQGSEA. Trimming left V 4 bases short and J 2 bases short, with 9 bases between. The CDR3 covers 12 residues.

The V and J genes are TRBV19 and TRBJ1-4; perhaps TRBD1 as D (6 bases). CDR1 is LNHDA, CDR2 SQIVND, per germline (reference sequence). The CDR3 extends over 15 amino acids. V lost 4 bases and J lost 0, with 9 bases in between. The CDR3 here is CASSTYRATNEKLFF. As DNA, the CDR3 is TGTGCCAGTAGTACATACAGGGCAACTAATGAAAAACTGTTTTTT.

A single count supports this clone. This sequence joins TRBV4-1 and TRBJ2-1, with 8 bases that match TRBD2. The CDR3 covers 15 residues. V shed 6 bases and J 0 bases; nucleotides not matched to a gene: 4. In germline, CDR1 is MGHRA, CDR2 YSYEKL. The DNA for the CDR3 is TGCGCCAGCAGGCGCGGGGGGAGCTCCTACAATGAGCAGTTCTTC. This sequence encodes CASRRGGSSYNEQFF.

The chain carries TRBV5-1 and TRBJ2-7; D possibly corresponds to TRBD1 (7 bases). Looked up from germline, CDR1 is SGHRS and CDR2 is YFSETQ. V lost 4 bases, J lost 3 bases, and 17 bases lay in between. There are 15 residues in the CDR3. Here the CDR3 reads CASSARGTDNYEQYF. In DNA form, the CDR3 reads TGCGCCAGCAGCGCCCGGGGGACAGACAACTACGAGCAGTACTTC. The full variable domain, its missing parts supplied by reference TRBV5-1 and TRBJ2-7, is KAGVTQTPRYLIKTRGQQVTLSCSPISGHRSVSWYQQTPGQGLQFLFEYFSETQRNKGNFPGRFSGRQFSNSRSEMNVSTLELGDSALYLCASSARGTDNYEQYFGPGTRLTVT.

The chain employs TRBV7-8 and TRBJ2-3; D unclear. Germline CDR1 and CDR2: SGHVS and FQNEAQ. Trimming cost V 4 bases and J 6 bases, with 8 bases left between them. The CDR3 length is 12 residues. CDR3 sequence (DNA): TGTGCCAGCAGCTGGCTTTTGGATACGCAGTATTTT. It specifies CASSWLLDTQYF.

The chain is built from TRBV5-1 and TRBJ1-1; D uncertain. Deletions cut 0 bases from V and 1 base from J, with 13 bases between. CDR1 SGHRS and CDR2 YFSETQ come from the germline V gene. This CDR3 has 16 residues. CDR3 loop: CASSLVLGGWNTEAFF. DNA of the CDR3: TGCGCCAGCAGCTTGGTCCTAGGTGGATGGAACACTGAAGCTTTCTTT. Combining the CDR3 with reference TRBV5-1 and TRBJ1-1 gives the whole variable domain KAGVTQTPRYLIKTRGQQVTLSCSPISGHRSVSWYQQTPGQGLQFLFEYFSETQRNKGNFPGRFSGRQFSNSRSEMNVSTLELGDSALYLCASSLVLGGWNTEAFFGQGTRLTVV.

The J gene is TRBJ1-1, the V gene TRBV5-4, with D unresolved. With 0 bases removed from V and 4 bases from J, the gap between germline ends came to 19 bases. CDR3 size: 17 residues. Per the germline V gene, CDR1 is SGHNT and CDR2 is YYREEE (reference sequence). The CDR3 loop is CASSLDRSVFFGTEAFF. The CDR3 DNA sequence: TGTGCCAGCAGCTTGGATCGGTCCGTCTTTTTCGGCACTGAAGCTTTCTTT.

Note on this clone: One end of the junction is discordant with germline, which a read error may explain. The same CDR3 is also encoded by other DNA sequences in this sample. The chain links TRBV27 to TRBJ2-5; 8 bases align to TRBD2. Germline assignment: CDR1 MNHEY and CDR2 SMNVEV (reference sequence). The CDR3 is 14 residues long. CDR3 residues: CASSVAGSFETQYF. CDR3 bases: TGTGCTAGCAGTGTAGCGGGGAGTTTCGAGACCCAGTACTTC.

The chain couples TRBV7-2 to TRBJ2-7, with D possibly TRBD2 on 5 matching bases. Germline V lookup: CDR1 SGHTA, CDR2 FQGNSA. V was cut by 4 bases and J by 6 bases, with 16 bases left in between. The CDR3 extends over 14 amino acids. The CDR3 region is CASSSMVASGEQYF. As DNA, the CDR3 is TGTGCCAGCAGCTCTATGGTAGCGAGCGGCGAGCAGTACTTC.

The gene calls are TRBV27 and TRBJ2-7; TRBD2 is a possible D gene (5 bases). The germline CDR1 and CDR2 sequences are MNHEY and SMNVEV (reference sequence). V was cut by 5 bases and J by 0 bases, with 8 bases left in between. This CDR3 has 13 residues. The CDR3 coding sequence is TGTGCCAGCAGTAGAACTAGCTCCTACGAGCAGTACTTC. This translates into CASSRTSSYEQYF.

The rearrangement uses TRBV5-1 and TRBJ1-1, with TRBD1 as a possible D gene (5 bases). CDR3 length: 13 amino acids. The V end was cut by 7 bases, the J end by 8 bases, with 18 bases between. Germline values: CDR1 SGHRS, CDR2 YFSETQ. CDR3 protein: CASFLAGTDEAFF. The CDR3 bases are TGCGCCAGCTTCCTAGCGGGGACGGACGAAGCTTTCTTT.

V gene TRBV11-1 combines with J gene TRBJ2-1, with 8 bases matching TRBD1. The ends lost 3 bases at V and 6 bases at J; junction bases unmatched: 4. Germline V gene lookup returns CDR1 SGHAT and CDR2 FQDESV (reference sequence). This CDR3 is 14 amino acids long. The DNA for the CDR3 is TGTGCCAGCAGCTTTACGGACAGGGTCAATGAGCAGTTCTTC. Amino acid sequence: CASSFTDRVNEQFF.

This clone was found once. Other DNA sequences from this sample encode an identical CDR3 as well. The chain combines TRBV6-5 with TRBJ1-6; no clear D. V was shortened by 0 bases and J by 0 bases, with 6 bases between the two germline ends. CDR1 is MNHEY and CDR2 is SVGAGI in the germline V gene. This CDR3 contains 16 residues. The CDR3 coding sequence is TGTGCCAGCAGTTACTCGCGGGACTCCTATAATTCACCCCTCCACTTT. It is translated as CASSYSRDSYNSPLHF.

This chain links TRBV6-1 with TRBJ2-5; D gene ambiguous. The DNA end favors TRBJ2-7, so the J call may be wrong. This CDR3 is built from 10 residues. Per germline, CDR1 MNHNS and CDR2 SASEGT. In nucleotides, the CDR3 is TGTGCCAGCAGGGACTACGAGCAGTACTTC. It translates to CASRDYEQYF.

This chain connects TRBV6-5 to TRBJ2-1, with 10 bases identical to TRBD2. The V segment lost 4 bases and the J segment 4 bases; nucleotides outside the gene matches: 7. Germline V gives CDR1 MNHEY, CDR2 SVGAGI. CDR3 length: 16 amino acids. This CDR3 is CASSSWRLAGYNEQFF. The CDR3 region has the DNA TGTGCCAGCAGTTCATGGAGACTAGCGGGTTACAATGAGCAGTTCTTC.

The rearrangement joins TRBV5-3 to TRBJ2-1, with TRBD2 matching over 9 bases. TRBV5-3 is reported as an ORF; its role is uncertain. The V gene end was trimmed by 4 bases and the J gene end by 6 bases; junction bases not matched to a gene: 20. CDR3 size: 19 residues. The CDR3 region is CARSPTLREGGGAGNEQFF. The CDR3 DNA reads TGTGCCAGAAGCCCAACCCTCCGAGAAGGCGGGGGGGCCGGCAATGAGCAGTTCTTC.

The rearrangement uses TRBV5-4 and TRBJ1-6; 7 positions agree with TRBD1. With V trimmed by 2 bases and J by 7 bases, 6 bases remained unmatched. The germline V gene has CDR1 SGHNT and CDR2 YYREEE (reference sequence). The CDR3 extends over 15 amino acids. The CDR3 DNA is TGTGCCAGCAGCTTATCACAGGGGACGAATTCACCCCTCCACTTT. Protein: CASSLSQGTNSPLHF.